This T cell receptor beta chain was found in a study of patients and donors after allogeneic stem cell transplantation. This clonotype was seen ten or more times. TCRdb re-derived calls from the RT-PCR reads in MiXCR, one entry per CDR3 protein. The table shows around 30,000 distinct CDR3 sequences, with about 8% occurring only once. This CDR3 comprises 15 residues. Trimming took off 0 bases at V and 5 bases at J, with 14 bases between the two ends. Germline V gene sequence: CDR1 SGHRS, CDR2 YFSETQ. This receptor was identified in a human donor who was either an allogeneic HSCT recipient or a stem cell or donor lymphocyte infusion donor (not recorded which). It is not recorded whose cells these are; they may come from a transplant donor. The genes are TRBV5-1 and TRBJ1-1, with a tentative D call TRBD1 (6 bases). Sequencing was performed on blood, either unsorted or a sorted T cell fraction (not recorded which). The CDR3 loop is CASSLAGTWETEAFF. The CDR3 nucleotides are TGCGCCAGCAGCTTGGCGGGGACATGGGAAACTGAAGCTTTCTTT.